This paragraph reports one T cell receptor (beta chain). The junction differs from germline at one of its ends, possibly a read error. TCRdb re-analysed the 5' RACE reads in MiXCR, keeping a single row per CDR3 protein. The table has approximately 250,000 distinct CDR3 sequences, 16% seen once. This sample stems from a study of T-cell memory formation after mild COVID-19. Germline V CDR1 and CDR2: KGHSH, LQKENI. The CDR3 spans 12 residues. The specimen was PBMCs or a T cell subset sorted from them (not recorded which). V is TRBV18 and J is TRBJ2-3; no reliable D call. The clonotype was recovered from a man aged 18 to 35 who had mild COVID-19 (a few samples of this study predate the infection). Cell type and time point are not known. The CDR3, as DNA: TGTGCCAGCGCACCTGGCACAGATACGCAGTATTTT. Translated: CASAPGTDTQYF. Looking up the rest from reference TRBV18 and TRBJ2-3 gives the full variable domain: NAGVMQNPRHLVRRRGQEARLRCSPMKGHSHVYWYRQLPEEGLKFMVYLQKENIIDESGMPKERFSAEFPKEGPSILRIQQVVRGDSAAYFCASAPGTDTQYFGPGTRLTVL.